This TCR beta chain was sequenced in a study of CD8+ T cells in alopecia areata. Whole-study context: Tofacitinib exposure lasted 6 to 18 months, followed by 6 months off drug. Study-wide findings and caveats: Possibly because of HLA-related factors, TCR sharing was less clear across patients than in mice. Normal-skin resident alphabeta T cells also appear among scalp sample sequences. Relative to normal scalp, lesional scalp, especially alopecia totalis/universalis, showed higher clonality.

Sampling of alopecia areata patients yielded lesional scalp punch biopsies as well as peripheral blood. The J segment lost 4 bases and the V segment lost 3 bases, leaving 8 bases of the junction unmatched. The CDR3 contains 15 residues. Germline V lookup: CDR1 SGHNT, CDR2 YYREEE (reference sequence). Comment on this clone: Its antigen remains unknown.

RNA extraction was followed by reverse transcription into cDNA, which acted as the sequencing template. The protocol was immunoSEQ multiplex PCR, while the TCRdb copy is restricted to in-frame clones and leaves out a portion. The table shows some 15,000 clones, with approximately 54% occurring only once. The sample consisted of skin. The chain employs TRBV5-4 and TRBJ2-7; TRBD2 agrees at 9 bases. The receptor's source is a human donor with alopecia areata. CDR3 DNA: TGTGCCAGCAGCTCGCCGTTAGCGGGGGTATACGAGCAGTACTTC. Amino acid sequence: CASSSPLAGVYEQYF.